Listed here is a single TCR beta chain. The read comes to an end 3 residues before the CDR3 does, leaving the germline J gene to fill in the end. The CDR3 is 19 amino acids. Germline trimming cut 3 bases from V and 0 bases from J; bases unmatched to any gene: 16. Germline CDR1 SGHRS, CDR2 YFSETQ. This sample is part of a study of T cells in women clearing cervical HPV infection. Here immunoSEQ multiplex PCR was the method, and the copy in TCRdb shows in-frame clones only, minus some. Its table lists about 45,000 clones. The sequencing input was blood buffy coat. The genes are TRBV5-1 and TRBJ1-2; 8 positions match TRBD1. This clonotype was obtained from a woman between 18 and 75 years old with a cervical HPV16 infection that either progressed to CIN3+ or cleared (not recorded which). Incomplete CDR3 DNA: TGCGCCAGCAGCTCAGGACAGGGCCCTCTCTCCTTAGCTAACTATGGC. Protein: CASSSGQGPLSLANYG. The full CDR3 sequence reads CASSSGQGPLSLANYGYTF.